One sample yielded the 6 T cell receptor beta chains listed below, sequenced in a study of shared clonotypes between healthy human individuals. Repertoires were generated with immunoSEQ multiplex PCR, while TCRdb's copy carries only in-frame clones and drops some. This sample has some 530,000 clones, with about 72% found just once. The sequenced sample consisted of PBMCs. These receptors all come from a woman between 40 and 50 years old in good health. Some clones in this sample may be carry-over from other donors' samples.

There are many counts of this clone. Other DNA sequences in the sample encode the same CDR3. This sequence joins TRBV4-3 and TRBJ1-4; D is ambiguous. Germline lookup yields CDR1 LGHNA and CDR2 YSLEER. The ends were cut back, 0 bases at V and 7 bases at J, with 6 bases in the middle. The CDR3 has 13 residues. The CDR3 loop reads CASSQDSGEKLFF. In DNA form, the CDR3 reads TGCGCCAGCAGCCAAGATAGTGGTGAAAAACTGTTTTTT.

This clone was observed once. The rearrangement uses TRBV7-9 and TRBJ2-1, with unresolved D. The CDR3 covers 15 residues. Trimming pared 4 bases from V and 3 bases from J, leaving 13 bases between. The germline CDR1 and CDR2 sequences are SEHNR and FQNEAQ (reference sequence). In DNA form, the CDR3 reads TGTGCCAGCAGCTCGCATACTCAAGACTACAATGAGCAGTTCTTC. Translating it yields CASSSHTQDYNEQFF. The variable domain in full, with the rest retrieved from reference TRBV7-9 and TRBJ2-1, is DTGVSQNPRHKITKRGQNVTFRCDPISEHNRLYWYRQTLGQGPEFLTYFQNEAQLEKSRLLSDRFSAERPKGSFSTLEIQRTEQGDSAMYLCASSSHTQDYNEQFFGPGTRLTVL.

The gene calls are TRBV7-9 and TRBJ1-6, with D unresolved. The V and J ends lost 7 bases and 5 bases respectively, with 9 bases between them. The V gene's germline CDR1 is SEHNR and CDR2 FQNEAQ (reference sequence). The CDR3 covers 13 residues. The CDR3: CASNGQDNSPLHF. The DNA of the CDR3 is TGTGCCAGCAATGGGCAGGATAATTCACCCCTCCACTTT.

This clone came up a few times. The V call is TRBV5-4, the J call TRBJ1-4; TRBD1 matches at 7 bases. Germline V gives CDR1 SGHNT, CDR2 YYREEE (reference sequence). CDR3 length: 15 amino acids. The ends lost 4 bases at V and 5 bases at J; junction bases unmatched: 8. The CDR3 protein is CASSPRTGQNEKLFF. CDR3 coding DNA: TGTGCCAGCAGCCCCCGGACAGGTCAGAATGAAAAACTGTTTTTT.

The chain links TRBV7-2 to TRBJ2-5; 14 nucleotides agree with TRBD2. Trimming cost V 6 bases and J 5 bases; bases outside gene matches: 5. The CDR3 extends over 15 amino acids. Germline lookup yields CDR1 SGHTA and CDR2 FQGNSA. CDR3 coding DNA: TGTGCCAGCAGAACGGGACTAGCGGGAGTTGAGACCCAGTACTTC. This codes for CASRTGLAGVETQYF.

The rearrangement uses TRBV4-1 and TRBJ2-7, with 9 bases aligning to TRBD1. The CDR3 length is 15 residues. The V segment lost 1 base and the J segment 2 bases; nucleotides outside the gene matches: 3. The germline V gene has CDR1 MGHRA and CDR2 YSYEKL. CDR3 region: CASSQGDRATYEQYF. As DNA, the CDR3 is TGCGCCAGCAGCCAAGGGGACAGGGCAACCTACGAGCAGTACTTC.